This TCR beta chain was identified in a study of cytomegalovirus exposure and HLA in healthy donors. The PCR employed 60 Vbeta primers together with 13 Jbeta primers. Some clones are missing from TCRdb's copy, which holds only in-frame ones; the method was immunoSEQ multiplex PCR. This sample has some 70,000 clones, with 70% to 90% found just once. As to this clone: The antigen remains unidentified.

Overall study results and limits: The authors assumed roughly uniform sequencing depth across donors for presence/absence analyses. Later on, a genetic analysis was performed. It linked a missense variant in DCLRE1C with V- and J-gene trimming of TCR beta. In vitro experiments confirmed that three CMV-associated chains were specific for CMV antigens. Rare TCR sequences dominated, though some public TCRs recurred in many donors.

The TCR was taken from a human donor in good health. The sample taken for sequencing was PBMCs.

The CDR3 sequence: CASSPGQGQDSNQPQHF. The CDR3, as DNA: TGTGCCAGCAGCCCAGGACAGGGGCAGGATAGCAATCAGCCCCAGCATTTT. The V call is TRBV9, the J call TRBJ1-5, with 9 bases that match TRBD1. The CDR3 runs 17 residues. The germline CDR1 and CDR2 sequences are SGDLS and YYNGEE. Trimming cost V 4 bases and J 0 bases; bases outside gene matches: 8.